This paragraph covers one T cell receptor (beta chain) sequence. The sample comes from a study of T cells of healthy individuals. MiXCR, applied by TCRdb to the 5' RACE reads, yields one record per CDR3 protein. The sample lists 85,000 to 100,000 distinct CDR3 sequences; approximately 15% were seen once. This CDR3 spans 14 amino acids. Per germline, CDR1 LGHNA and CDR2 YSLEER. The germline V and J ends were trimmed by 4 bases and 11 bases, with 20 bases remaining between them. This receptor was taken from a human donor in good health. The chain joins TRBV4-3 to TRBJ1-1; D remains unclear. The CDR3 sequence: CASSPNGGGVTAFF. The CDR3 DNA is TGCGCCAGCAGCCCCAACGGCGGCGGGGTAACGGCTTTCTTT.